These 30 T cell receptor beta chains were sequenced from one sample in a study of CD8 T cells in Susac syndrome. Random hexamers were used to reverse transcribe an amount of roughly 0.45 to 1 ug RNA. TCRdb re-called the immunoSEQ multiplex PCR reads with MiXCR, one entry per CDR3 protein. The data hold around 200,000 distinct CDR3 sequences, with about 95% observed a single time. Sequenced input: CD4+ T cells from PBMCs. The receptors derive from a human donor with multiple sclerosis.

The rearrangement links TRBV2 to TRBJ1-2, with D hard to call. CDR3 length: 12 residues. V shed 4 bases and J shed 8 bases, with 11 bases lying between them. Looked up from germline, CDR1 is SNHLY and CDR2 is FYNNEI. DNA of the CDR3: TGTGCCAGCAGTGCCCGGACGGGGGGCTACACCTTC. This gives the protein CASSARTGGYTF.

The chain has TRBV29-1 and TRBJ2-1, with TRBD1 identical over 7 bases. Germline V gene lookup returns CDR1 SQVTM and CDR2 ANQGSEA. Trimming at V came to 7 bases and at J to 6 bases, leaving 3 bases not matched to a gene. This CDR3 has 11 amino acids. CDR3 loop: CSAGTANEQFF. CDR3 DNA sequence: TGCAGCGCCGGGACAGCCAATGAGCAGTTCTTC.

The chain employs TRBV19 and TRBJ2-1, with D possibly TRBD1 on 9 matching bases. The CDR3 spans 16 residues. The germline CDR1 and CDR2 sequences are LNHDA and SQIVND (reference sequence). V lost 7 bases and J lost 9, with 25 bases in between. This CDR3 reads CASTNSGDRVLREQFF. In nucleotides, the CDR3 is TGTGCCAGTACTAATAGCGGGGACAGGGTTCTCCGTGAGCAGTTCTTC.

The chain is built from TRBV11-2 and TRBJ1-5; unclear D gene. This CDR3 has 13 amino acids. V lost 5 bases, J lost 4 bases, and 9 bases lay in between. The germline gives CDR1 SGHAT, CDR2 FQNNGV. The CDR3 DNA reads TGTGCCAGCAGCCTGGAACAGAATCAGCCCCAGCATTTT. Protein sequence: CASSLEQNQPQHF.

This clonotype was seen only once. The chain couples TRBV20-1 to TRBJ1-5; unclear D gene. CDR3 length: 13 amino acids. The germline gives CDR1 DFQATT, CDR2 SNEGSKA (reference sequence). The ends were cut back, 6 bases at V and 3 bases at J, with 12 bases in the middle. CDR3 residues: CSALRDVNQPQHF. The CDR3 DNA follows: TGCAGTGCCCTGAGAGATGTCAATCAGCCCCAGCATTTT.

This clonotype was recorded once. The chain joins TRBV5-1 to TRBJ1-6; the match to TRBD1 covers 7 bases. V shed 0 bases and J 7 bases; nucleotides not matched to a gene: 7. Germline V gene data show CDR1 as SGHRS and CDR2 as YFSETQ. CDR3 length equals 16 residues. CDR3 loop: CASSLGAGTENSPLHF. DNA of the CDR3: TGCGCCAGCAGCTTGGGGGCCGGGACAGAGAATTCACCCCTCCACTTT.

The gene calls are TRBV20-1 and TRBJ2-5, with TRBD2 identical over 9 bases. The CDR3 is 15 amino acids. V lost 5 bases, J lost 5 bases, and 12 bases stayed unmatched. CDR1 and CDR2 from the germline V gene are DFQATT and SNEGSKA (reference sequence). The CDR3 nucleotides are TGCAGTGCTTCCACCGGGACTAGCCAGGGGGAGACCCAGTACTTC. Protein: CSASTGTSQGETQYF.

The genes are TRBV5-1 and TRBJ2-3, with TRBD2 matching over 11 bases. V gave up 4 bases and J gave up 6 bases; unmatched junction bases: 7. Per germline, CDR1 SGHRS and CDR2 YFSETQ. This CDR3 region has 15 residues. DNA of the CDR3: TGCGCCAGCAGCCCCGTAGCGGGGGGGCTTGATACGCAGTATTTT. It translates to CASSPVAGGLDTQYF.

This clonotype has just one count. CDR3 in DNA: TGCGCCAGCAGCCCGGGGGAGCAGTACGTC. Protein sequence: CASSPGEQYV. This sequence joins TRBV23-1 and TRBJ2-7; tentatively, D is TRBD2 (5 bases). TRBV23-1 is placed among ORFs of uncertain function. Trimming took off 6 bases at V and 7 bases at J, with 7 bases between the two ends. The CDR3 loop spans 10 amino acids.

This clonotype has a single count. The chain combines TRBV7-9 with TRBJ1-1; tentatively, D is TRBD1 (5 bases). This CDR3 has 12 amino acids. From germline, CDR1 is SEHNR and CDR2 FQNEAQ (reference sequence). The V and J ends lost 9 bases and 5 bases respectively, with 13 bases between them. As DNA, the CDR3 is TGTGCCAGTGGGAGGGGCGAGACTGAAGCTTTCTTT. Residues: CASGRGETEAFF.

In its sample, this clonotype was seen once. CDR3: CAWSGQANTEAFF. CDR3 bases: TGTGCCTGGAGCGGACAGGCTAACACTGAAGCTTTCTTT. The chain carries TRBV30 and TRBJ1-1; 7 nucleotides agree with TRBD1. The germline V gene has CDR1 GTSNPN and CDR2 SVGIG (reference sequence). J lost 2 bases, V lost 3 bases, and 3 bases had no gene match. This CDR3 comprises 13 residues. Supplemented by reference TRBV30 and TRBJ1-1, the full variable domain reads SQTIHQWPATLVQPVGSPLSLECTVEGTSNPNLYWYRQAAGRGLQLLFYSVGIGQISSEVPQNLSASRPQDRQFILSSKKLLLSDSGFYLCAWSGQANTEAFFGQGTRLTVV.

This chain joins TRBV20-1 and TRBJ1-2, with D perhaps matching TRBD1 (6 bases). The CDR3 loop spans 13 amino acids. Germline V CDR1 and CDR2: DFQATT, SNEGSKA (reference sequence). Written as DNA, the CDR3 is TGCAGCCTGGGGTTTCAGGGGACTTATGGCTACACCTTC. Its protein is CSLGFQGTYGYTF.

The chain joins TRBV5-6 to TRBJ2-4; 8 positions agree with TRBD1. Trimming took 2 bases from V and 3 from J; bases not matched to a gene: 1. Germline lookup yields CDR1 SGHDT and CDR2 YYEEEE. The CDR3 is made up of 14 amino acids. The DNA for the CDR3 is TGTGCCAGCAGCTTCAGGGGGCTCAAAAACATTCAGTACTTC. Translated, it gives CASSFRGLKNIQYF. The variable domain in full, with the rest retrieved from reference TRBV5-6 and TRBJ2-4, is DAGVTQSPTHLIKTRGQQVTLRCSPKSGHDTVSWYQQALGQGPQFIFQYYEEEERQRGNFPDRFSGHQFPNYSSELNVNALLLGDSALYLCASSFRGLKNIQYFGAGTRLSVL.

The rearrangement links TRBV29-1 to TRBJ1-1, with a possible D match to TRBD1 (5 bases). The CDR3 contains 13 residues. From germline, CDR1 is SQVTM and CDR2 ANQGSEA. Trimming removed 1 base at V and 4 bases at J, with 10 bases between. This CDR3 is CSVEGGTGTEAFF. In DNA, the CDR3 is TGCAGCGTTGAAGGGGGGACGGGCACTGAAGCTTTCTTT.

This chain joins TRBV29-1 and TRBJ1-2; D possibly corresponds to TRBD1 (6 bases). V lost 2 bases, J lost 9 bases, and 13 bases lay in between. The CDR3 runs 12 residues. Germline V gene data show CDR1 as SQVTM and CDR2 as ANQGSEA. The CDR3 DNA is TGCAGCGTTGAACTACAGGGAGCTAGCTACACCTTC. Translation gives CSVELQGASYTF.

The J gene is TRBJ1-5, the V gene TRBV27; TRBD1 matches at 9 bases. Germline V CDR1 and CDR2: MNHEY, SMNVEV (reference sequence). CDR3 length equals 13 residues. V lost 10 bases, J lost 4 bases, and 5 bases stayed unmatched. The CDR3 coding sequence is TGTGCCACCCGGGACAGGGAGAATCAGCCCCAGCATTTT. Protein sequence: CATRDRENQPQHF.

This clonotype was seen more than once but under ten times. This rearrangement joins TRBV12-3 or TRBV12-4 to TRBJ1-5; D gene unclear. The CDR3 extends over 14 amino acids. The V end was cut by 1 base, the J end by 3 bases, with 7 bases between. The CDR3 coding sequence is TGTGCCAGCAGTTTAGGGCAGGTCAATCAGCCCCAGCATTTT. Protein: CASSLGQVNQPQHF.

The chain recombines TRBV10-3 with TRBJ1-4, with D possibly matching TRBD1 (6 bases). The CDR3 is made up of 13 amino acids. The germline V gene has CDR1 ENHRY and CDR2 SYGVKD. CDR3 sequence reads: CASQRGLNEKLFF. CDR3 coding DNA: TGTGCTTCACAGCGGGGGCTAAATGAAAAACTGTTTTTT.

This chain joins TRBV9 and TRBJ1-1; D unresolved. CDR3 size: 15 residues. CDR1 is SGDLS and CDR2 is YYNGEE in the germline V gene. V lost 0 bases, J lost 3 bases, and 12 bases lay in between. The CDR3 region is CASSVASEGYTEAFF. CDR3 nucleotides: TGTGCCAGCAGCGTAGCCTCGGAGGGTTACACTGAAGCTTTCTTT.

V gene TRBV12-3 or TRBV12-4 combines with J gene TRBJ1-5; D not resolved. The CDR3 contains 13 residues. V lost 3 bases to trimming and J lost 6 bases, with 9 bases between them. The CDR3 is CASSFGSGQPQHF. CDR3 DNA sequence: TGTGCCAGCAGTTTTGGGTCGGGTCAGCCCCAGCATTTT.

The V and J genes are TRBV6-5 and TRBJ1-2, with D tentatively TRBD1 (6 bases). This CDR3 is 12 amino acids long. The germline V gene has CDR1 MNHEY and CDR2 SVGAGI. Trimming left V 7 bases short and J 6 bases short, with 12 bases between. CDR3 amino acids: CASTRGGNGYTF. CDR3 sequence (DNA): TGTGCCAGCACCCGGGGGGGCAATGGCTACACCTTC.

CDR3 amino acids: CSVGTRNEQFF. Written as DNA, the CDR3 is TGCAGCGTGGGAACTAGGAATGAGCAGTTCTTC. The chain has TRBV29-1 and TRBJ2-1; D is possibly TRBD2 (5 bases). The CDR3 consists of 11 residues. The germline V and J ends were trimmed by 6 bases and 7 bases, with 10 bases remaining between them. CDR1 and CDR2 from the germline V gene are SQVTM and ANQGSEA.

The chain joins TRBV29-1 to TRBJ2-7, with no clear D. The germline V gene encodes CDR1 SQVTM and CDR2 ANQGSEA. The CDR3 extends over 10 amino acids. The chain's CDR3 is CSRISYEQYV. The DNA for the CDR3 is TGCAGTCGTATTTCCTACGAGCAGTACGTC.

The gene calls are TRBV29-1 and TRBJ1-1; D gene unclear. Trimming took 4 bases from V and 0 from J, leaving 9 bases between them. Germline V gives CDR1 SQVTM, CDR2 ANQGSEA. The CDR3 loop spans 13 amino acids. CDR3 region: CSVVVQMNTEAFF. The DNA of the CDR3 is TGCAGCGTTGTGGTACAGATGAACACTGAAGCTTTCTTT. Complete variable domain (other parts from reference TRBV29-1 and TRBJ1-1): SAVISQKPSRDICQRGTSLTIQCQVDSQVTMMFWYRQQPGQSLTLIATANQGSEATYESGFVIDKFPISRPNLTFSTLTVSNMSPEDSSIYLCSVVVQMNTEAFFGQGTRLTVV.

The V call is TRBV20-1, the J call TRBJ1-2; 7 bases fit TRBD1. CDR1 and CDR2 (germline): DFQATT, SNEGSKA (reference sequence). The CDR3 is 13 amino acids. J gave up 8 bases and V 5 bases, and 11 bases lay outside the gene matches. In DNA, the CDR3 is TGCAGTGCTCAATTCGGACAGGAGCGAGGCTACACCTTC. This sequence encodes CSAQFGQERGYTF.

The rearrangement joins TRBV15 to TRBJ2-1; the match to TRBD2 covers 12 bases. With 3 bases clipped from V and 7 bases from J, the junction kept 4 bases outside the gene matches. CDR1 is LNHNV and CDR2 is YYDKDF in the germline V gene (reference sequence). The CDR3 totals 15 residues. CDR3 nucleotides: TGTGCCACCAGCAGTGGACTAGCGGGATTAAATGAGCAGTTCTTC. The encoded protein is CATSSGLAGLNEQFF.

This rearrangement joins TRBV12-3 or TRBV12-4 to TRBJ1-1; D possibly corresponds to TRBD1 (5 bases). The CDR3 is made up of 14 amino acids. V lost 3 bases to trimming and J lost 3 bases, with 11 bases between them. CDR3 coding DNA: TGTGCCAGCAGTTTCACGTTGGGGGACACTGAAGCTTTCTTT. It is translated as CASSFTLGDTEAFF.

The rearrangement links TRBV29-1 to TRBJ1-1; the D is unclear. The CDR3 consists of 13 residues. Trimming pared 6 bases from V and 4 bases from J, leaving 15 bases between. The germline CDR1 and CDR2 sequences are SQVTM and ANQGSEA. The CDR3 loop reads CSVGLKVGTEAFF. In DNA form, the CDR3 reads TGCAGCGTCGGGTTGAAGGTGGGCACTGAAGCTTTCTTT.

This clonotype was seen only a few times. The CDR3: CASSYSTTGISYEQYV. The CDR3 nucleotides read TGTGCCAGCAGTTACTCCACGACAGGGATTTCCTACGAGCAGTACGTC. The chain couples TRBV6-5 to TRBJ2-7, with TRBD1 identical over 7 bases. Germline CDR1 and CDR2: MNHEY and SVGAGI. The CDR3 is 16 amino acids. Trimming took 0 bases from V and 1 from J; bases not matched to a gene: 6.

The CDR3 DNA sequence: TGTGCCAGCAGTCCAGGACAGGGGCATGGGGAGCAGTACTTC. Its translation is CASSPGQGHGEQYF. The chain couples TRBV12-3 or TRBV12-4 to TRBJ2-7; 9 bases map to TRBD1. CDR3 size: 14 residues. With 5 bases clipped from V and 7 bases from J, the junction kept 9 bases outside the gene matches.